A single sample gave rise to the 30 T cell receptor beta chains below, sequenced in a study of control samples from healthy donors and cancer patients. Libraries were prepared by immunoSEQ multiplex PCR; TCRdb keeps only in-frame clonotypes and omits some of them. This table holds about 140,000 clones, approximately 86% found once. What was sequenced was blood. The origin of the receptors is a woman aged 25 to 39 in good health.

The chain is built from TRBV6-1 and TRBJ1-2, with TRBD1 identical over 11 bases. Germline-derived CDR1 and CDR2 are MNHNS and SASEGT. Trimming removed 3 bases from V and 4 bases from J; junction bases left unmatched: 7. This CDR3 is 16 amino acids long. For the CDR3, the DNA is TGTGCCAGCAGTGACCCCCGGGACAGGGGGTTCTATGGCTACACCTTC. Residues: CASSDPRDRGFYGYTF.

CDR3 sequence (DNA): TGTGCCAGTAGTCCCCCGAGGGGGGAACTGTTTTTT. Translated, it gives CASSPPRGELFF. This chain connects TRBV19 to TRBJ1-4; perhaps TRBD1 as D (6 bases). The CDR3 sequence is 12 residues long. Germline CDR1 LNHDA, CDR2 SQIVND (reference sequence). Trimming pared 5 bases from V and 12 bases from J, leaving 13 bases between.

The V call is TRBV9, the J call TRBJ1-2; 10 positions match TRBD1. Germline values: CDR1 SGDLS, CDR2 YYNGEE. V lost 0 bases, J lost 2 bases, and 10 bases stayed unmatched. The CDR3 sequence is 18 residues long. The CDR3 is CASSVEGGQGRPNYGYTF. In nucleotides, the CDR3 is TGTGCCAGCAGCGTAGAGGGGGGACAGGGGAGACCCAACTATGGCTACACCTTC. Together with reference TRBV9 and TRBJ1-2, the CDR3 gives the full variable domain: DSGVTQTPKHLITATGQRVTLRCSPRSGDLSVYWYQQSLDQGLQFLIQYYNGEERAKGNILERFSAQQFPDLHSELNLSSLELGDSALYFCASSVEGGQGRPNYGYTFGSGTRLTVV.

The chain employs TRBV3-1 (or the pseudogene TRBV3-2) and TRBJ2-7; unclear D gene. With 3 bases removed from V and 6 bases from J, the gap between germline ends came to 12 bases. This CDR3 spans 13 amino acids. CDR1 and CDR2 (germline): LGHDT, YNNKEL (reference sequence). CDR3 protein: CASSQRPVGEQYF. The CDR3 nucleotides read TGTGCCAGCAGCCAGAGACCCGTTGGCGAGCAGTACTTC.

This clone was picked up one time. The chain is built from TRBV6-1 and TRBJ1-5; D ambiguous. Germline CDR1 is MNHNS and CDR2 is SASEGT. This CDR3 spans 14 amino acids. Trimming removed 0 bases from V and 9 bases from J, with 12 bases in between. CDR3 coding DNA: TGTGCCAGCAGTGAAGCGGGCGGCCGAACGCCCCAGCATTTT. Protein: CASSEAGGRTPQHF.

This sequence joins TRBV28 and TRBJ2-7; 7 bases fit TRBD2. After removal of 2 bases from V and 6 bases from J, the junction contained 10 bases not matched to a gene. The V gene's germline CDR1 is MDHEN and CDR2 SYDVKM. The CDR3 totals 15 residues. The CDR3 DNA sequence: TGTGCCAGCAGTTTAGGGGGGGGAGCCCCTCTCGAGCAGTACTTC. This encodes CASSLGGGAPLEQYF.

The V call is TRBV6-6, the J call TRBJ2-7; either TRBD1 or TRBD2 may supply D (5 bases each). The V gene lost 3 bases and the J gene lost 2 bases, with 14 bases spanning the gap. Germline CDR1 is MNHNY and CDR2 is SVGAGI (reference sequence). This CDR3 has 15 amino acids. The CDR3: CASSYAGTSTYEQYF. CDR3 DNA sequence: TGTGCCAGCAGTTATGCCGGGACGTCAACCTACGAGCAGTACTTC.

The sample holds a few counts of this clone. The V and J genes are TRBV7-3 and TRBJ2-7; the match to TRBD2 covers 9 bases. Trimming took 2 bases from V and 6 from J; bases not matched to a gene: 8. The length of the CDR3 is 15 residues. In germline, CDR1 is SGHTA, CDR2 FQGTGA. This CDR3 reads CASSLLASGATEQYF. In DNA, the CDR3 is TGTGCCAGCAGCTTATTGGCTAGCGGGGCCACCGAGCAGTACTTC.

This chain joins TRBV3-1 (or the pseudogene TRBV3-2) and TRBJ1-6, with a tentative D call TRBD1 (5 bases). Germline values: CDR1 LGHDT, CDR2 YNNKEL (reference sequence). The length of the CDR3 is 15 residues. Trimming took 5 bases from V and 6 from J, leaving 14 bases between them. The chain's CDR3 is CASSSPGTSNSPLHF. CDR3 bases: TGTGCCAGCAGCTCTCCCGGGACCTCTAATTCACCCCTCCACTTT.

The rearrangement links TRBV6-5 to TRBJ2-7; D is unresolved. CDR1 MNHEY and CDR2 SVGAGI come from the germline V gene. This CDR3 is 14 amino acids long. With 7 bases removed from V and 4 bases from J, the gap between germline ends came to 17 bases. CDR3: CASTARTPGYEQYF. Here the CDR3 DNA reads TGTGCCAGCACCGCCAGGACCCCGGGTTACGAGCAGTACTTC.

In its sample, this clone was seen once. This chain uses TRBV13 with TRBJ2-2; 13 positions match TRBD2. J was trimmed by 6 bases and V by 5 bases; bases with no gene match: 3. The CDR3 length is 15 residues. From germline, CDR1 is PRHDT and CDR2 FYEKMQ (reference sequence). The CDR3 protein is CASSLGLAGSGELFF. DNA of the CDR3: TGTGCCAGCAGCCTGGGACTAGCGGGGTCCGGGGAGCTGTTTTTT. Full variable domain (rest looked up from reference TRBV13 and TRBJ2-2): AAGVIQSPRHLIKEKRETATLKCYPIPRHDTVYWYQQGPGQDPQFLISFYEKMQSDKGSIPDRFSAQQFSDYHSELNMSSLELGDSALYFCASSLGLAGSGELFFGEGSRLTVL.

V and J are TRBV2 and TRBJ1-1; possibly TRBD1 for D (6 bases). The CDR3 covers 14 residues. Germline assignment: CDR1 SNHLY and CDR2 FYNNEI. V was trimmed by 10 bases and J by 0 bases, leaving 15 bases between them. CDR3: CATDTGQLNTEAFF. In nucleotides, the CDR3 is TGTGCCACCGACACGGGACAACTGAACACTGAAGCTTTCTTT.

This clone has a single count. The chain has TRBV3-1 (or the pseudogene TRBV3-2) and TRBJ1-4; D is perhaps TRBD1 (6 bases). CDR3 length: 15 amino acids. Germline V lookup: CDR1 LGHDT, CDR2 YNNKEL (reference sequence). V was shortened by 1 base and J by 6 bases, with 12 bases between the two germline ends. This CDR3 is CASSQVGGSDEKLFF. CDR3 DNA: TGTGCCAGCAGCCAAGTGGGGGGCTCGGATGAAAAACTGTTTTTT.

This clone was counted between two and nine times. The rearrangement uses TRBV5-4 and TRBJ1-2; D gene unclear. The germline V and J ends were trimmed by 1 base and 4 bases, with 14 bases remaining between them. The CDR3 is 15 residues long. Germline V gene data show CDR1 as SGHNT and CDR2 as YYREEE (reference sequence). CDR3 coding DNA: TGTGCCAGCAGCTTGAGTCCTCAGGCAGTCTATGGCTACACCTTC. Amino acids: CASSLSPQAVYGYTF.

CDR3 protein: CAWREAAGTNEKLFF. The CDR3 bases are TGTGCCTGGAGGGAGGCAGCAGGGACTAATGAAAAACTGTTTTTT. This rearrangement joins TRBV30 to TRBJ1-4; maybe TRBD1 (5 bases). The CDR3 is made up of 15 amino acids. The V gene lost 3 bases and the J gene lost 2 bases, with 13 bases spanning the gap. Germline CDR1 and CDR2: GTSNPN and SVGIG (reference sequence).

V and J are TRBV27 and TRBJ1-1, with D possibly being TRBD1 (6 bases). V was trimmed by 0 bases and J by 4 bases, leaving 9 bases between them. CDR1 and CDR2 (germline): MNHEY, SMNVEV (reference sequence). The length of the CDR3 is 14 residues. The CDR3 here is CASSLSAGVTEAFF. In DNA, the CDR3 is TGTGCCAGCAGTTTATCCGCAGGGGTCACTGAAGCTTTCTTT.

The table lists this clone with a few counts. The CDR3 region has the DNA TGTGCCACCAGCAGCCCACAGGGCTACGAGCAGTACTTC. This encodes CATSSPQGYEQYF. This sequence joins TRBV15 and TRBJ2-7; weak D call: TRBD1 (6 bases). Trimming took off 3 bases at V and 3 bases at J, with 9 bases between the two ends. Per the germline V gene, CDR1 is LNHNV and CDR2 is YYDKDF (reference sequence). This CDR3 contains 13 residues.

CDR3 bases: TGCAGTGCTAGAGAGGGGACTGGCTACACCTTC. This gives the protein CSAREGTGYTF. The V and J genes are TRBV20-1 and TRBJ1-2, with D possibly matching TRBD1 (5 bases). This CDR3 has 11 residues. The germline V gene has CDR1 DFQATT and CDR2 SNEGSKA (reference sequence). Trimming took off 0 bases at V and 7 bases at J, with 6 bases between the two ends.

The chain links TRBV2 to TRBJ2-5; 8 bases line up with TRBD1. The CDR3 runs to 16 residues. After removal of 4 bases from V and 2 bases from J, the junction contained 9 bases not matched to a gene. Germline loops: CDR1 SNHLY, CDR2 FYNNEI. The CDR3 reads CASSAPGQGLQETQYF. The CDR3 nucleotides read TGTGCCAGCAGTGCGCCCGGACAGGGTCTGCAAGAGACCCAGTACTTC.

The chain has TRBV6-5 and TRBJ1-3; D is uncertain. The germline V gene encodes CDR1 MNHEY and CDR2 SVGAGI. The CDR3 has 14 residues. V lost 6 bases and J lost 0, with 9 bases in between. The CDR3 DNA is TGTGCCAGCAGGAAGACAATCTCTGGAAACACCATATATTTT. It encodes CASRKTISGNTIYF.

The rearrangement uses TRBV5-4 and TRBJ2-6, with D possibly being TRBD1 (5 bases). CDR1 and CDR2 (germline): SGHNT, YYREEE (reference sequence). The CDR3 totals 15 residues. The germline V and J ends were trimmed by 4 bases and 4 bases, with 12 bases remaining between them. This chain's CDR3 is CASSRMQGGANVLTF. The CDR3 DNA sequence: TGTGCCAGCAGCCGGATGCAGGGAGGGGCCAACGTCCTGACTTTC.

The rearrangement joins TRBV9 to TRBJ2-1; 9 nucleotides line up with TRBD1. CDR1 SGDLS and CDR2 YYNGEE come from the germline V gene. Germline trimming cut 2 bases from V and 7 bases from J; bases unmatched to any gene: 13. The CDR3 is made up of 17 amino acids. The CDR3 bases are TGTGCCAGCAGCGTCCCAAGGGAGGACAGGGGCGGGAATGAGCAGTTCTTC. Its translation: CASSVPREDRGGNEQFF.

Points on this clone: This same CDR3 is encoded by further DNA sequences in the sample. CDR3 residues: CASSDTYEQYF. CDR3 DNA: TGCGCCAGCAGCGACACCTACGAGCAGTACTTC. The chain couples TRBV5-1 to TRBJ2-7, with D hard to call. CDR3 length: 11 residues. The germline gives CDR1 SGHRS, CDR2 YFSETQ. V was clipped by 4 bases and J by 2 bases, with 4 bases between them. The variable domain in full, completed from reference TRBV5-1 and TRBJ2-7, reads KAGVTQTPRYLIKTRGQQVTLSCSPISGHRSVSWYQQTPGQGLQFLFEYFSETQRNKGNFPGRFSGRQFSNSRSEMNVSTLELGDSALYLCASSDTYEQYFGPGTRLTVT.

The chain links TRBV6-5 to TRBJ1-5; no definite D call. Trimming removed 0 bases at V and 5 bases at J, with 5 bases between. This CDR3 has 13 residues. Germline CDR1 and CDR2: MNHEY and SVGAGI. The CDR3 DNA reads as TGTGCCAGCAGTTACTCGTTGGATCAGCCCCAGCATTTT. Amino acids: CASSYSLDQPQHF.

V is TRBV6-1 and J is TRBJ2-7; TRBD2 matches 9 bases. Germline V gives CDR1 MNHNS, CDR2 SASEGT. CDR3 length: 15 amino acids. V lost 0 bases, J lost 3 bases, and 3 bases stayed unmatched. The CDR3 sequence is CASSEADSGSYEQYF. For the CDR3, the DNA is TGTGCCAGCAGTGAAGCGGATAGCGGGAGCTACGAGCAGTACTTC.

The chain uses TRBV6-1 and TRBJ2-7, with D perhaps TRBD2 (6 bases). Germline V gene data show CDR1 as MNHNS and CDR2 as SASEGT. This CDR3 spans 13 amino acids. V was cut by 3 bases and J by 5 bases, with 11 bases left in between. CDR3 in DNA: TGTGCCAGCAGTGAGCGGGGAAGGCACGAGCAGTACTTC. It encodes CASSERGRHEQYF.

V and J are TRBV7-2 and TRBJ1-2; D remains unclear. Germline assignment: CDR1 SGHTA and CDR2 FQGNSA. CDR3 size: 13 residues. Between the trimmed V and J ends, which lost 5 bases and 4 bases, there was a span of 11 bases. This chain's CDR3 is CASSVAVSYGYTF. The CDR3 nucleotides are TGTGCCAGCAGCGTGGCGGTTTCCTATGGCTACACCTTC.

This clone was seen a single time. The chain recombines TRBV3-1 (or the pseudogene TRBV3-2) with TRBJ2-5, with 12 bases identical to TRBD2. The V gene end was trimmed by 0 bases and the J gene end by 4 bases; junction bases not matched to a gene: 6. CDR3 length: 17 amino acids. Germline V lookup: CDR1 LGHDT, CDR2 YNNKEL (reference sequence). The CDR3 nucleotides are TGTGCCAGCAGCCAAGACACTAGCGGGAGGACGAGAGAGACCCAGTACTTC. Its protein product is CASSQDTSGRTRETQYF.

This clone was found a few times. The V call is TRBV19, the J call TRBJ1-5; 8 nucleotides line up with TRBD1. Germline lookup yields CDR1 LNHDA and CDR2 SQIVND (reference sequence). V was clipped by 9 bases and J by 4 bases; unmatched bases: 5. The CDR3 extends over 13 amino acids. DNA of the CDR3: TGTGCCAGCGGACAGGGATGGAATCAGCCCCAGCATTTT. This gives the protein CASGQGWNQPQHF.

The V gene is TRBV29-1, the J gene TRBJ1-1; 8 bases fit TRBD1. Germline CDR1 reads SQVTM; CDR2 reads ANQGSEA. The trim removed 6 bases at V and 7 bases at J, leaving 7 bases unmatched. The CDR3 totals 12 residues. The CDR3 region is CSVKDRDIEAFF. The CDR3 DNA follows: TGCAGCGTGAAGGACAGGGACATTGAAGCTTTCTTT.